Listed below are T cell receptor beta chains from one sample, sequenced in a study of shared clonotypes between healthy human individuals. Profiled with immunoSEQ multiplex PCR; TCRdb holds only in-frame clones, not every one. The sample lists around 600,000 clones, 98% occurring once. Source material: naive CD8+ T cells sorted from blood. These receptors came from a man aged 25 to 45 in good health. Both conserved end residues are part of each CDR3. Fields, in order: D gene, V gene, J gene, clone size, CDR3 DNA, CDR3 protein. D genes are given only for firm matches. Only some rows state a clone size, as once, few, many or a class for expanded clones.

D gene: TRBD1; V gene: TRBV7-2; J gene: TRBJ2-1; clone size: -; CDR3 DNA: TGTGCCAGCAGCCCCCAGGTACAGGGGGCTAGTAATGAGCAGTTCTTC; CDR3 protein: CASSPQVQGASNEQFF
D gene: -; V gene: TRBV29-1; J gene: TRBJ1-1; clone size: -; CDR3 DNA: TGCAGCGCGGACGGATTAAACACTGAAGCTTTCTTT; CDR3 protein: CSADGLNTEAFF
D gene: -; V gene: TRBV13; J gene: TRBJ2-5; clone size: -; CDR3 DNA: TGTGCCAGCCGCACGTGGGGCCTCCATCAAGAGACCCAGTACTTC; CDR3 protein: CASRTWGLHQETQYF
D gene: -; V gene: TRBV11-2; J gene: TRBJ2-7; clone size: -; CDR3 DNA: TGTGCCAGCAGCTTAGACTTCGGAACCTACGAGCAGTACTTC; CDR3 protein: CASSLDFGTYEQYF
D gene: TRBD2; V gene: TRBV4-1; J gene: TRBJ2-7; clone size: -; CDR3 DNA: TGCGCCAGCAGTCCCCTCGACTTAGCGGGAGAGTCGTTATACGAGCAGTACTTC; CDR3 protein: CASSPLDLAGESLYEQYF
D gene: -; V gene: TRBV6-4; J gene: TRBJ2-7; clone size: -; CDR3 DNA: TGTGCCAGCAGTGAATACATTACCGACGAGCAGTACTTC; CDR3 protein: CASSEYITDEQYF
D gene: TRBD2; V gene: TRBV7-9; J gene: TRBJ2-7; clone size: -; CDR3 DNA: TGTGCCAGCAGCTTAGTTCTAGCGGGAGATAGTTACGAGCAGTACTTC; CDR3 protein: CASSLVLAGDSYEQYF
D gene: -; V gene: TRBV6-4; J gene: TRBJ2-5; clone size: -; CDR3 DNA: TGTGCCAGCAGTGCCACAAAGGGCTTGGGAGAGACCCAGTACTTC; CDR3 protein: CASSATKGLGETQYF
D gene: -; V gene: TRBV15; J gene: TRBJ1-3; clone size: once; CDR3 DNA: TGTGCCACCAGCGGGGACGGAAGCTCTGGAAACACCATATATTTT; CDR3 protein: CATSGDGSSGNTIYF
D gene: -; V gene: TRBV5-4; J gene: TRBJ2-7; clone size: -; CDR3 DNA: TGTGCCAGCAGTTTACCAGGGGGGCCCTCCTACGAGCAGTACTTC; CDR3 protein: CASSLPGGPSYEQYF
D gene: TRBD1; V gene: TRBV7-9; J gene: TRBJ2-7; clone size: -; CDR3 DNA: TGTGCCAGCAGCGGGCGGACAGGGATTGGCTACGAGCAGTACTTC; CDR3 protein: CASSGRTGIGYEQYF
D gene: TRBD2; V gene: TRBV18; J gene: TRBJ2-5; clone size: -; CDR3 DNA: TGTGCCAGCTCGGATCCCGACGGCGGCGGGAGGGTGGAGACCCAGTACTTC; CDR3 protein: CASSDPDGGGRVETQYF
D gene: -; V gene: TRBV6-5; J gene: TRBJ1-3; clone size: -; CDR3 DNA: TGTGCCAGCAGTTACTCGTTCGGAAACACCATATATTTT; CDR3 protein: CASSYSFGNTIYF
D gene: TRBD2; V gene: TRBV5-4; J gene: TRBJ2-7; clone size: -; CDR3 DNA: TGTGCCATGCAGGGCGGCGGGGGAGAGCAGTACTTC; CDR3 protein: CAMQGGGGEQYF
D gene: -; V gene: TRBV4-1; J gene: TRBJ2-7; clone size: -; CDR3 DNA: TGCGCCAGCAGCCAAGGGGACACCTCCTACGAGCAGTACTTC; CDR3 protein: CASSQGDTSYEQYF